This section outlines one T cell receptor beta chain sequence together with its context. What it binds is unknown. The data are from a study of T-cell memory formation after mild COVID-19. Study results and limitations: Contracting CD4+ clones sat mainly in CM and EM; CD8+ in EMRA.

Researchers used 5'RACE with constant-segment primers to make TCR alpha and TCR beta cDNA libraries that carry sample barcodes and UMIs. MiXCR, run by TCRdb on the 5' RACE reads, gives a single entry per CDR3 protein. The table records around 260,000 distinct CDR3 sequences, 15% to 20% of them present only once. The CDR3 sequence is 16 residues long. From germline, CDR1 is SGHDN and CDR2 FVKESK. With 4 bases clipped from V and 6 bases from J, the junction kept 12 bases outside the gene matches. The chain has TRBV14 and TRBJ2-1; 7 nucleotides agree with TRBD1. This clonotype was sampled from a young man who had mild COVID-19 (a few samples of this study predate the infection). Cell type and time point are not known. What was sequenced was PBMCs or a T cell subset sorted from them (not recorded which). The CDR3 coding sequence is TGTGCCAGCAGCCCCAATAGGCACGACAGGGTCAATGAGCAGTTCTTC. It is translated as CASSPNRHDRVNEQFF.